These 25 T cell receptor beta chains were sequenced from one sample in a study of beta chain features in type 1 diabetes. Expressed TCRB transcripts were sequenced because the entire RNA isolate underwent reverse transcription. Libraries were prepared by immunoSEQ multiplex PCR; TCRdb keeps only in-frame clonotypes and omits some of them. The data contain 60,000 or so clones, over 50% of them singletons. Sequencing used Tregs from blood. The receptors originated from a woman aged 18 to 35 in good health.

This chain connects TRBV7-2 to TRBJ2-5; D is unclear. Trimming pared 5 bases from V and 7 bases from J, leaving 8 bases between. CDR1 is SGHTA, CDR2 FQGNSA, per germline. The CDR3 is 11 amino acids. CDR3 in amino acids: CASSLIGTQYF. The CDR3 DNA reads TGTGCCAGCAGCCTAATTGGGACCCAGTACTTC.

V is TRBV2 and J is TRBJ2-7, with TRBD1 matching over 7 bases. This CDR3 is 12 amino acids long. Germline V gene sequence: CDR1 SNHLY, CDR2 FYNNEI. V shed 7 bases, J shed 3 bases, and the junction held 3 bases outside the gene matches. The CDR3 region is CASTQGLYEQYF. CDR3 nucleotide sequence: TGTGCCAGCACACAGGGGCTCTACGAGCAGTACTTC.

This sequence joins TRBV10-3 and TRBJ2-7, with 7 bases aligning to TRBD1. Germline-derived CDR1 and CDR2 are ENHRY and SYGVKD. The V segment lost 4 bases and the J segment 4 bases; nucleotides outside the gene matches: 7. The CDR3 is 14 residues long. The chain's CDR3 is CAISGTGTEYEQYF. Here the CDR3 DNA reads TGTGCCATCAGTGGGACTGGGACAGAGTACGAGCAGTACTTC.

The J gene is TRBJ2-1, the V gene TRBV9; 7 bases map to TRBD2. The V and J ends lost 4 bases and 2 bases, in that order; junction bases with no gene match: 3. Germline CDR1 reads SGDLS; CDR2 reads YYNGEE. The CDR3 totals 14 residues. The CDR3 bases are TGTGCCAGCAGCCTTGGACTAGCCTACAATGAGCAGTTCTTC. This encodes CASSLGLAYNEQFF. Full variable domain (missing parts from reference TRBV9 and TRBJ2-1): DSGVTQTPKHLITATGQRVTLRCSPRSGDLSVYWYQQSLDQGLQFLIQYYNGEERAKGNILERFSAQQFPDLHSELNLSSLELGDSALYFCASSLGLAYNEQFFGPGTRLTVL.

By sample share, this clone is medium-sized. Additional DNA sequences in this sample encode the identical CDR3. The chain has TRBV7-2 and TRBJ2-7; D gene unclear. This CDR3 has 12 residues. The V gene's germline CDR1 is SGHTA and CDR2 FQGNSA. The V end lost 1 base, the J end lost 3 bases, and 4 bases lay between the germline ends. This chain's CDR3 is CASSLVSYEQYF. CDR3 nucleotides: TGTGCCAGCAGCTTAGTGAGCTACGAGCAGTACTTC.

The genes are TRBV9 and TRBJ1-2; D not certain. Germline CDR1 SGDLS, CDR2 YYNGEE. Trimming removed 2 bases at V and 3 bases at J, with 17 bases between. This CDR3 spans 16 amino acids. CDR3 residues: CASSVPEEGKYYGYTF. The CDR3 region has the DNA TGTGCCAGCAGCGTCCCCGAGGAGGGAAAGTACTATGGCTACACCTTC.

The chain joins TRBV7-2 to TRBJ2-5; 9 nucleotides match TRBD2. CDR1 is SGHTA and CDR2 is FQGNSA in the germline V gene. The CDR3 has 16 amino acids. V shed 2 bases and J 1 base; nucleotides not matched to a gene: 5. In DNA, the CDR3 is TGTGCCAGCAGCTTATTGGGTAGCGGGGGCCAAGAGACCCAGTACTTC. Its translation is CASSLLGSGGQETQYF. Complete variable domain (other parts from reference TRBV7-2 and TRBJ2-5): GAGVSQSPSNKVTEKGKDVELRCDPISGHTALYWYRQSLGQGLEFLIYFQGNSAPDKSGLPSDRFSAERTGGSVSTLTIQRTQQEDSAVYLCASSLLGSGGQETQYFGPGTRLLVL.

The chain has TRBV5-1 and TRBJ2-1, with TRBD2 as a possible D gene (6 bases). This CDR3 region has 14 residues. Germline assignment: CDR1 SGHRS and CDR2 YFSETQ. Trimming cost V 4 bases and J 7 bases, with 15 bases left between them. The CDR3 region is CASSPRLDKNEQFF. CDR3 sequence (DNA): TGCGCCAGCAGCCCTAGACTAGATAAGAATGAGCAGTTCTTC.

The chain couples TRBV4-3 to TRBJ2-5, with D tentatively TRBD2 (5 bases). V lost 0 bases and J lost 4, with 18 bases in between. This CDR3 comprises 17 residues. Per germline, CDR1 LGHNA and CDR2 YSLEER. The CDR3 coding sequence is TGCGCCAGCAGCCAAGATGGTAGGCAGAGAGGGCCAGAGACCCAGTACTTC. It yields the protein CASSQDGRQRGPETQYF.

The chain employs TRBV5-1 and TRBJ2-2; D is unresolved. Germline CDR1 reads SGHRS; CDR2 reads YFSETQ. V was trimmed by 4 bases and J by 2 bases, leaving 3 bases between them. The CDR3 totals 12 residues. CDR3 protein: CASSTNTGELFF. CDR3 nucleotides: TGCGCCAGCAGCACTAACACCGGGGAGCTGTTTTTT.

CDR3 in DNA: TGTGCCAGCAGCCTCGAGGGGGCAACCACCGGGGAGCTGTTTTTT. This encodes CASSLEGATTGELFF. This chain links TRBV6-5 with TRBJ2-2; 7 bases are a match to TRBD1. The CDR3 loop spans 15 amino acids. Germline V gives CDR1 MNHEY, CDR2 SVGAGI. V shed 6 bases and J 4 bases; nucleotides not matched to a gene: 8.

As DNA, the CDR3 is TGTGCCAGCTCACCTCGGGACAGGGTAGGACAGCCCCAGCATTTT. Translation: CASSPRDRVGQPQHF. V usage is TRBV18 and J usage is TRBJ1-5; 9 bases are a match to TRBD1. The CDR3 length is 15 residues. The germline gives CDR1 KGHSH, CDR2 LQKENI. J gave up 7 bases and V 3 bases, and 7 bases lay outside the gene matches.

This clone has only a few counts. The chain recombines TRBV1 with TRBJ1-2; TRBD1, as called in the table, went unchecked against the DNA. TRBV1 is flagged as a pseudogene. CDR3 length: 15 residues. CDR3 sequence reads: CTSSQPPGQAYGYTF. The CDR3 coding sequence is TGCACCAGCAGTCAACCTCCCGGACAGGCCTATGGCTACACCTTC.

V gene TRBV2 combines with J gene TRBJ1-6; 7 bases map to TRBD1. Per germline, CDR1 SNHLY and CDR2 FYNNEI. The CDR3 loop spans 14 amino acids. With V trimmed by 5 bases and J by 8 bases, 6 bases remained unmatched. In DNA form, the CDR3 reads TGTGCCAGCAGTCTACAGGGGACCGATTCACCCCTCCACTTT. As protein: CASSLQGTDSPLHF. Combining the CDR3 with reference TRBV2 and TRBJ1-6 gives the whole variable domain EPEVTQTPSHQVTQMGQEVILRCVPISNHLYFYWYRQILGQKVEFLVSFYNNEISEKSEIFDDQFSVERPDGSNFTLKIRSTKLEDSAMYFCASSLQGTDSPLHFGNGTRLTVT.

For the CDR3, the DNA is TGTGCCCTTACGGCGGGCGAAAATGAGCAGTTCTTC. Protein sequence: CALTAGENEQFF. The V gene is TRBV12-5, the J gene TRBJ2-1; tentative D call: TRBD2 (5 bases). The germline CDR1 and CDR2 sequences are LGHNT and FRNRAP. The CDR3 consists of 12 residues.

The chain employs TRBV6-6 and TRBJ1-5; D may be TRBD1 (5 bases). The germline gives CDR1 MNHNY, CDR2 SVGAGI (reference sequence). The V and J ends lost 2 bases and 6 bases respectively, with 11 bases between them. The CDR3 is made up of 14 amino acids. CDR3 sequence: CASSYGGKSQPQHF. CDR3 nucleotide sequence: TGTGCCAGCAGTTACGGGGGGAAGAGTCAGCCCCAGCATTTT.

The CDR3 loop reads CASSPTGQAGTEAFF. The CDR3 region has the DNA TGTGCCAGCAGCCCGACCGGGCAAGCGGGCACTGAAGCTTTCTTT. The V gene is TRBV7-2, the J gene TRBJ1-1, with no clear D. Trimming removed 5 bases at V and 4 bases at J, with 17 bases between. In germline, CDR1 is SGHTA, CDR2 FQGNSA. CDR3 length: 15 amino acids. The full variable domain, in which reference TRBV7-2 and TRBJ1-1 provide the parts outside the CDR3, is GAGVSQSPSNKVTEKGKDVELRCDPISGHTALYWYRQSLGQGLEFLIYFQGNSAPDKSGLPSDRFSAERTGGSVSTLTIQRTQQEDSAVYLCASSPTGQAGTEAFFGQGTRLTVV.

This clone was observed a few times. The genes are TRBV12-5 and TRBJ2-2; 9 bases align to TRBD1. There are 14 residues in the CDR3. Germline-derived CDR1 and CDR2 are LGHNT and FRNRAP. V was pared by 1 base and J by 6 bases, with 0 bases of the junction left unmatched. The CDR3: CASGLGDRAGELFF. Written as DNA, the CDR3 is TGTGCTAGTGGTTTGGGGGACAGGGCCGGGGAGCTGTTTTTT.

In this sample, this clone turned up a few times. The V call is TRBV25-1, the J call TRBJ1-2; TRBD1 agrees at 8 bases. CDR1 and CDR2 from the germline V gene are MGHDK and SYGVNS. V lost 5 bases, J lost 7 bases, and 9 bases stayed unmatched. This CDR3 has 14 amino acids. The CDR3 DNA sequence: TGTGCCAGCAGTCAGCCAGGGGGCGCGGGTGGCTACACCTTC. This translates into CASSQPGGAGGYTF.

The V and J genes are TRBV9 and TRBJ2-2; 8 nucleotides agree with TRBD2. There are 15 residues in the CDR3. Germline CDR1 SGDLS, CDR2 YYNGEE. V dropped 1 base and J dropped 4; count of bases not matched to a gene: 3. This CDR3 reads CASSVFTSGTGELFF. In nucleotides, the CDR3 is TGTGCCAGCAGCGTATTTACTAGCGGCACCGGGGAGCTGTTTTTT.

The chain has TRBV6-6 and TRBJ2-2; D is unresolved. CDR3 length: 12 residues. The germline V and J ends were trimmed by 1 base and 6 bases, with 3 bases remaining between them. Germline V CDR1 and CDR2: MNHNY, SVGAGI (reference sequence). In nucleotides, the CDR3 is TGTGCCAGCAGTTACTTAGCCGGGGAGCTGTTTTTT. It yields the protein CASSYLAGELFF.

The rearrangement links TRBV19 to TRBJ2-5, with 8 positions matching TRBD1. Trimming removed 5 bases from V and 4 bases from J; junction bases left unmatched: 3. CDR1 LNHDA and CDR2 SQIVND come from the germline V gene (reference sequence). The CDR3 spans 13 residues. The DNA for the CDR3 is TGTGCCAGTAGTCAGACAGGGGCAGAGACCCAGTACTTC. Its protein is CASSQTGAETQYF.

In DNA form, the CDR3 reads TGTGCCAGCAGCCGTCTGAGCGGGGGGACCTACAATGAGCAGTTCTTC. Translating it yields CASSRLSGGTYNEQFF. The chain joins TRBV7-8 to TRBJ2-1; 9 nucleotides match TRBD2. In germline, CDR1 is SGHVS, CDR2 FQNEAQ. The CDR3 runs to 16 residues. Losses at the gene ends were 5 bases for V and 2 bases for J; bases not matched to a gene: 7.

As to this clone: This CDR3 is also generated by other DNA sequences in the sample. The chain links TRBV4-3 to TRBJ1-2; unclear D gene. The CDR3 has 13 residues. Germline-derived CDR1 and CDR2 are LGHNA and YSLEER. The germline V and J ends were trimmed by 3 bases and 2 bases, with 7 bases remaining between them. As DNA, the CDR3 is TGCGCCAGCAGCCAGACTGTAAACTATGGCTACACCTTC. Its translation is CASSQTVNYGYTF.

The CDR3 nucleotides read TGTGCCAGCAGCCCCCGGGACAGGGGCCACACCTTC. This sequence encodes CASSPRDRGHTF. The chain employs TRBV7-9 and TRBJ1-2; 10 bases map to TRBD1. V was pared by 5 bases and J by 12 bases, with 6 bases of the junction left unmatched. Per germline, CDR1 SEHNR and CDR2 FQNEAQ (reference sequence). This CDR3 comprises 12 residues.